The 16 T cell receptor beta chains below come from one sample, sequenced in a study of blood T cell repertoires in COVID-19. Here immunoSEQ multiplex PCR was the method, and the copy in TCRdb shows in-frame clones only, minus some. The repertoire includes about 280,000 clones, approximately 82% of them detected once, and 5% sits in the top ten. The sequenced sample consisted of PBMCs or T cells enriched from blood (not recorded which). These receptors originate from a man in his forties or fifties who had been exposed to COVID-19.

This clone was counted once. The V call is TRBV30, the J call TRBJ1-2; the match to TRBD1 covers 9 bases. V lost 5 bases to trimming and J lost 8 bases; unmatched junction nucleotides: 3. Germline lookup yields CDR1 GTSNPN and CDR2 SVGIG (reference sequence). The CDR3 totals 11 residues. CDR3 bases: TGTGCCTGGCGACAGGGGGACGGCTACACCTTC. Translation: CAWRQGDGYTF. The entire variable domain, with the rest obtained from reference TRBV30 and TRBJ1-2, is as follows: SQTIHQWPATLVQPVGSPLSLECTVEGTSNPNLYWYRQAAGRGLQLLFYSVGIGQISSEVPQNLSASRPQDRQFILSSKKLLLSDSGFYLCAWRQGDGYTFGSGTRLTVV.

The genes are TRBV11-2 and TRBJ2-5, with 11 bases identical to TRBD1. This CDR3 spans 15 amino acids. V shed 4 bases, J shed 4 bases, and the junction held 5 bases outside the gene matches. The germline gives CDR1 SGHAT, CDR2 FQNNGV. The CDR3 bases are TGTGCCAGCAGCTATGGACAGGGGGCAGGAGAGACCCAGTACTTC. Residues: CASSYGQGAGETQYF. Full variable domain (outside the CDR3, taken from reference TRBV11-2 and TRBJ2-5): EAGVAQSPRYKIIEKRQSVAFWCNPISGHATLYWYQQILGQGPKLLIQFQNNGVVDDSQLPKDRFSAERLKGVDSTLKIQPAKLEDSAVYLCASSYGQGAGETQYFGPGTRLLVL.

The chain employs TRBV3-1 (or the pseudogene TRBV3-2) and TRBJ1-3; D unclear. V lost 1 base, J lost 11 bases, and 9 bases lay in between. The CDR3 loop spans 12 amino acids. Germline V gene data show CDR1 as LGHDT and CDR2 as YNNKEL (reference sequence). The CDR3 spells CASSQAEIAIYF. The CDR3 nucleotides read TGTGCCAGCAGCCAAGCTGAAATAGCCATATATTTT.

J is TRBJ2-3 and V is TRBV5-1; D not certain. This CDR3 region has 15 residues. CDR1 SGHRS and CDR2 YFSETQ come from the germline V gene. V dropped 5 bases and J dropped 2 bases, with 15 bases sitting between them. For the CDR3, the DNA is TGCGCCAGCAGTCTCACACACCAAGACACAGATACGCAGTATTTT. This sequence encodes CASSLTHQDTDTQYF.

The rearrangement uses TRBV10-3 and TRBJ1-5; 8 bases match TRBD1. The germline V gene encodes CDR1 ENHRY and CDR2 SYGVKD. Trimming cost V 2 bases and J 2 bases; bases outside gene matches: 11. The CDR3 length is 18 residues. CDR3 DNA sequence: TGTGCCATCAGTGAGGGTGTGACAGGGGTCCGGGGCAATCAGCCCCAGCATTTT. Residues: CAISEGVTGVRGNQPQHF.

This clone has only one observation. V usage is TRBV4-1 and J usage is TRBJ1-2; D is possibly TRBD1 (5 bases). CDR1 MGHRA and CDR2 YSYEKL come from the germline V gene. V gave up 1 base and J gave up 5 bases, with 14 bases separating them. The CDR3 has 15 residues. CDR3 DNA sequence: TGCGCCAGCAGCCAAGCTCAGGGAAGCGAGTATGGCTACACCTTC. It translates to CASSQAQGSEYGYTF.

The DNA for the CDR3 is TGTGCCAGCAGCCGATCCGGTGGGGGGGCGGGTACGCAGTATTTT. Protein sequence: CASSRSGGGAGTQYF. The J gene is TRBJ2-3, the V gene TRBV11-2; D possibly corresponds to TRBD2 (7 bases). Germline V CDR1 and CDR2: SGHAT, FQNNGV. Trimming shortened V by 5 bases and J by 8 bases, and 20 bases separated the two germline ends. CDR3 length: 15 residues. The full variable domain, rest sourced from reference TRBV11-2 and TRBJ2-3, is EAGVAQSPRYKIIEKRQSVAFWCNPISGHATLYWYQQILGQGPKLLIQFQNNGVVDDSQLPKDRFSAERLKGVDSTLKIQPAKLEDSAVYLCASSRSGGGAGTQYFGPGTRLTVL.

This chain connects TRBV2 to TRBJ2-5; 15 positions agree with TRBD2. Germline CDR1 reads SNHLY; CDR2 reads FYNNEI. This CDR3 comprises 22 residues. Trimming took 4 bases from V and 4 from J; bases not matched to a gene: 22. CDR3 in DNA: TGTGCCAGCAGTGCCCCGCGTTTCGGACGGACTAGCGGGAGGGAGGGTCGAGAGACCCAGTACTTC. Protein: CASSAPRFGRTSGREGRETQYF.

In this sample, this clone turned up many times. V gene TRBV12-3 or TRBV12-4 combines with J gene TRBJ2-7; TRBD1 might be the D (5 bases). The CDR3 contains 11 residues. V lost 6 bases, J lost 6 bases, and 9 bases lay in between. The chain's CDR3 is CASSSGPEQYF. The CDR3 DNA sequence: TGTGCCAGCAGCTCAGGGCCCGAGCAGTACTTC.

The rearrangement links TRBV6-4 to TRBJ1-5, with 8 bases fitting TRBD1. The germline CDR1 and CDR2 sequences are MRHNA and SNTAGT. The J segment lost 5 bases and the V segment lost 3 bases, leaving 3 bases of the junction unmatched. CDR3 length: 14 amino acids. CDR3: CASSEQGGDQPQHF. CDR3 DNA sequence: TGTGCCAGCAGTGAACAGGGGGGCGATCAGCCCCAGCATTTT.

The chain has TRBV7-3 and TRBJ2-3; 10 positions match TRBD2. The V and J ends lost 0 bases and 9 bases, in that order; junction bases with no gene match: 12. CDR1 SGHTA and CDR2 FQGTGA come from the germline V gene. The CDR3 runs to 17 residues. The CDR3 spells CASSLTSLFSGRYTQYF. The CDR3 DNA is TGTGCCAGCAGCTTAACGTCCCTATTTAGCGGGAGGTACACGCAGTATTTT. Supplemented by reference TRBV7-3 and TRBJ2-3, the full variable domain reads GAGVSQTPSNKVTEKGKYVELRCDPISGHTALYWYRQSLGQGPEFLIYFQGTGAADDSGLPNDRFFAVRPEGSVSTLKIQRTERGDSAVYLCASSLTSLFSGRYTQYFGPGTRLTVL.

This clone has just a few counts. The gene calls are TRBV11-2 and TRBJ2-7, with D possibly matching TRBD2 (5 bases). Germline V gene lookup returns CDR1 SGHAT and CDR2 FQNNGV. The CDR3 consists of 13 residues. V was pared by 2 bases and J by 3 bases, with 8 bases between. This CDR3 reads CASSLSRVYEQYF. The DNA of the CDR3 is TGTGCCAGCAGCTTATCGCGGGTCTACGAGCAGTACTTC.

This clone has only a few counts. The chain uses TRBV5-1 and TRBJ1-3, with D possibly TRBD1 on 5 matching bases. CDR1 is SGHRS, CDR2 YFSETQ, per germline. This CDR3 is 15 amino acids long. Trimming shortened V by 4 bases and J by 0 bases, and 11 bases separated the two germline ends. The CDR3 DNA follows: TGCGCCAGCAGCAGGGACTCAAGCTCTGGAAACACCATATATTTT. Translation gives CASSRDSSSGNTIYF.

The V call is TRBV7-9, the J call TRBJ1-1; 7 bases fit TRBD1. After removal of 4 bases from V and 3 bases from J, the junction contained 5 bases not matched to a gene. The CDR3 length is 14 residues. Germline V gives CDR1 SEHNR, CDR2 FQNEAQ (reference sequence). CDR3 bases: TGTGCCAGCAGCTACAGGGGATCGGACACTGAAGCTTTCTTT. Translated: CASSYRGSDTEAFF. The variable domain in full, with the rest retrieved from reference TRBV7-9 and TRBJ1-1, is DTGVSQNPRHKITKRGQNVTFRCDPISEHNRLYWYRQTLGQGPEFLTYFQNEAQLEKSRLLSDRFSAERPKGSFSTLEIQRTEQGDSAMYLCASSYRGSDTEAFFGQGTRLTVV.

The V call is TRBV20-1, the J call TRBJ1-1; D may be TRBD1 (5 bases). The CDR3 is 11 residues long. Germline values: CDR1 DFQATT, CDR2 SNEGSKA (reference sequence). V was shortened by 6 bases and J by 11 bases, with 16 bases between the two germline ends. The CDR3 spells CSAPRPGRAFF. In DNA form, the CDR3 reads TGCAGTGCCCCCCGGCCAGGGAGGGCTTTCTTT.

The chain recombines TRBV12-5 with TRBJ1-3; D might be TRBD1 (5 bases). The V gene's germline CDR1 is LGHNT and CDR2 FRNRAP. The V and J ends lost 3 bases and 0 bases respectively, with 9 bases between them. The CDR3 is made up of 15 amino acids. The CDR3 bases are TGTGCTAGTGGTTTCGGACAAAGCTCTGGAAACACCATATATTTT. Its translation is CASGFGQSSGNTIYF.